This TCR beta chain stems from a study of T-cell reconstitution after alpha-beta-depleted transplantation in children (dated by TCRdb to the mid-2010s). At the level of the whole study: T-cell immune reconstitution after TCRalphabeta/CD19-depleted allogeneic hematopoietic cell transplantation in children was quantitatively tracked in the study by means of TCR repertoire profiling.

Library construction relied on PCR. Sequencing used an Illumina HiSeq 2500. Molecular barcoding was employed in the preparation of TCR libraries, with unique molecular identifiers being used to normalize TCRbeta repertoire quantification. TCRdb reworked the public reads: Q25 trimming with fastp, MiXCR clone assembly, productive beta chains retained. Rows with one shared CDR3 protein collapse into an entry with the most common genes and DNA. The sample has 75,000 to 100,000 distinct CDR3 sequences on record, roughly 8.4% of them singletons. The leading ten clones occupy over 6% of the sample. This clonotype showed up many times. Its antigen specificity is not known. No much larger clonotype is one base removed from it; base qualities were not supplied. V loses 4 bases, J loses 2 bases, and the germline ends lie 8 bases apart. Per the germline V gene, SNHLY is the CDR1 and FYNNEI is the CDR2. The CDR3 spans 13 residues, from the cysteine through the phenylalanine. Here the CDR3 DNA is all that survives: 39 bases in frame from base 1.

The chain couples TRBV2 to TRBJ1-2; no D gene call is confident. This sample comprised PBMCs from the stem cell graft donor, obtained from the stem cell graft. This clonotype was sampled from a human donor who donated a stem cell graft to a child with congenital amegakaryocytic thrombocytopenia. Read as DNA, the sequence is TGTGCCAGCAGTGGCTGGGAGAACTATGGCTACACCTTC. It translates as CASSGWENYGYTF. The full variable domain, with segments outside the CDR3 supplied by the reference TRBV2 and TRBJ1-2 proteins, appears as EPEVTQTPSHQVTQMGQEVILRCVPISNHLYFYWYRQILGQKVEFLVSFYNNEISEKSEIFDDQFSVERPDGSNFTLKIRSTKLEDSAMYFCASSGWENYGYTFGSGTRLTVV.